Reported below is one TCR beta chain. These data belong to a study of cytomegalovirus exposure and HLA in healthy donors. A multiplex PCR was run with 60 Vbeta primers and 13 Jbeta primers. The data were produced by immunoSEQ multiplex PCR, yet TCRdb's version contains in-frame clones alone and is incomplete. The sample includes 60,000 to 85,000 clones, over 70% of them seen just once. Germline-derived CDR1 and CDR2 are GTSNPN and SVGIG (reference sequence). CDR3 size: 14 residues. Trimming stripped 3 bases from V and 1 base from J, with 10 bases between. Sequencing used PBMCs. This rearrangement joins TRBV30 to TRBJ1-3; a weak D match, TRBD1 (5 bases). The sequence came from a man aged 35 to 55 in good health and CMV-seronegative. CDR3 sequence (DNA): TGTGCCTGGAGCAGCGGGGGATCTGGAAACACCATATATTTT. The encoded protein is CAWSSGGSGNTIYF. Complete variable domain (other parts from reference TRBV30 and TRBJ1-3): SQTIHQWPATLVQPVGSPLSLECTVEGTSNPNLYWYRQAAGRGLQLLFYSVGIGQISSEVPQNLSASRPQDRQFILSSKKLLLSDSGFYLCAWSSGGSGNTIYFGEGSWLTVV.